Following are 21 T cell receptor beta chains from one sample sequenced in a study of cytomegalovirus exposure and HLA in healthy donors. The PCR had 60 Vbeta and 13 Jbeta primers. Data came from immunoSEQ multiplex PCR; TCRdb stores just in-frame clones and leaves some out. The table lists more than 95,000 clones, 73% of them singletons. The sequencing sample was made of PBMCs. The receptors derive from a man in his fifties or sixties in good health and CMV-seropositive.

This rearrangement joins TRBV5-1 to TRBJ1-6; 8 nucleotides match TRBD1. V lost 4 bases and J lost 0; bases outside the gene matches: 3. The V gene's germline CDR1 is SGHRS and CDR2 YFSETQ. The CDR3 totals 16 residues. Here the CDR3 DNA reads TGCGCCAGCAGCATTACAGGGGGCTCCTATAATTCACCCCTCCACTTT. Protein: CASSITGGSYNSPLHF.

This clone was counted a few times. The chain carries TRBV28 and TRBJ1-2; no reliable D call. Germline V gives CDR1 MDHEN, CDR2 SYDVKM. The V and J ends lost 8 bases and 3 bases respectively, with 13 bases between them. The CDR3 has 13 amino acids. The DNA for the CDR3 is TGTGCCAGCGCCGTCGTGGCAGACTATGGCTACACCTTC. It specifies CASAVVADYGYTF.

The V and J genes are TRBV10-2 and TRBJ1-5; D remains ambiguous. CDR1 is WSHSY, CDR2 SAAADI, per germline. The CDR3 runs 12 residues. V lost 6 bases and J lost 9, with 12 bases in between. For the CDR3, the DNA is TGCGCCAGCAGCGTAGGAGTGGGGCCCCAGCATTTT. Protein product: CASSVGVGPQHF.

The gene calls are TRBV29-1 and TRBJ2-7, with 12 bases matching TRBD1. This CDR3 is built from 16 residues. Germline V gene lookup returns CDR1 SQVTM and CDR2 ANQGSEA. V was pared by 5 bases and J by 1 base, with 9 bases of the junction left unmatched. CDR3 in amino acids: CSVPAGQGAGSYEQYF. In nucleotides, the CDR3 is TGCAGCGTTCCTGCGGGACAGGGGGCCGGATCCTACGAGCAGTACTTC.

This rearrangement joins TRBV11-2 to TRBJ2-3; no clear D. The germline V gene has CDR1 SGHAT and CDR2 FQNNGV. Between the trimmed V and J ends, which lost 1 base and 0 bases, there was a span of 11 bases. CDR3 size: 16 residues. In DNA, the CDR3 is TGTGCCAGCAGCTTAGGAATCGAGTTTAGCACAGATACGCAGTATTTT. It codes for CASSLGIEFSTDTQYF.

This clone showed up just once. CDR3 in amino acids: CASSRQGHNTGELFF. The DNA for the CDR3 is TGTGCCAGCAGCCGACAGGGGCACAACACCGGGGAGCTGTTTTTT. V and J are TRBV2 and TRBJ2-2; 8 bases map to TRBD1. V dropped 6 bases and J dropped 2; count of bases not matched to a gene: 5. From germline, CDR1 is SNHLY and CDR2 FYNNEI. This CDR3 comprises 15 residues.

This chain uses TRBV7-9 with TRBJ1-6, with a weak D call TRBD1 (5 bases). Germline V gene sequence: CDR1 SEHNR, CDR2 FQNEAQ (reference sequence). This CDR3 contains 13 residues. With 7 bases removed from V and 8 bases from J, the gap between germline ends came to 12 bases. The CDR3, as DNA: TGTGCCAGCACCGGGCGGGGGGATTCACCCCTCCACTTT. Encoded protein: CASTGRGDSPLHF.

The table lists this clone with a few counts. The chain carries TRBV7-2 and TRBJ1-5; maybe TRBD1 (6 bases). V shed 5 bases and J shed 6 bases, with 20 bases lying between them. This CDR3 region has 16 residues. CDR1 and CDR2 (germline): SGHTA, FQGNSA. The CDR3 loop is CASSLTGTPGSQPQHF. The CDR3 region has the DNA TGTGCCAGCAGCCTTACCGGGACACCGGGCAGTCAGCCCCAGCATTTT.

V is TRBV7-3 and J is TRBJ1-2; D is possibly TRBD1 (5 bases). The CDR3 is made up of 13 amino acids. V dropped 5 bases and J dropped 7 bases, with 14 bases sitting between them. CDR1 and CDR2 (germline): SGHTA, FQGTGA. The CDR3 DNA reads TGTGCCAGCAGCCAGGGCCGGATCGGTGGCTACACCTTC. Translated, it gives CASSQGRIGGYTF.

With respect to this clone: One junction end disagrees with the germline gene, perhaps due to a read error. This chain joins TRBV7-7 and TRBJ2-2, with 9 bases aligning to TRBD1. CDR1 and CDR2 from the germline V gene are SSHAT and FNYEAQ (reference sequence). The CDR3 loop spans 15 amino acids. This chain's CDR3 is CASSYKQGAPGELFF. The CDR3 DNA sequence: TGTGCTAGCAGCTACAAACAGGGGGCCCCCGGGGAGCTGTTTTTT.

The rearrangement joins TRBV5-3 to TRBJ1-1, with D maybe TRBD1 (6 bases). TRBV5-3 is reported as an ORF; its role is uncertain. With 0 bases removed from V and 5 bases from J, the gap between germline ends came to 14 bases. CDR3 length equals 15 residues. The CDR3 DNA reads TGTGCCAGAAGCTTGGGGCCAGGGGTAAGTACTGAAGCTTTCTTT. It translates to CARSLGPGVSTEAFF.

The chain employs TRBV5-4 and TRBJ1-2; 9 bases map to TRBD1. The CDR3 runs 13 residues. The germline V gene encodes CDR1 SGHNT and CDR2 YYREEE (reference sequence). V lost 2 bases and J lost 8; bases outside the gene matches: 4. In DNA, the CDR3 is TGTGCCAGCAGCTTCCAACAGGGGGCCGGCTACACCTTC. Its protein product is CASSFQQGAGYTF. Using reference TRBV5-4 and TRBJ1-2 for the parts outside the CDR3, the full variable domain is ETGVTQSPTHLIKTRGQQVTLRCSSQSGHNTVSWYQQALGQGPQFIFQYYREEENGRGNFPPRFSGLQFPNYSSELNVNALELDDSALYLCASSFQQGAGYTFGSGTRLTVV.

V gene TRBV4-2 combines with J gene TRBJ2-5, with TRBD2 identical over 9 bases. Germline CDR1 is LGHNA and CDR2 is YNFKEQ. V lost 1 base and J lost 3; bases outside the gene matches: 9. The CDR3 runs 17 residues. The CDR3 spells CASSQGEIAGEKETQYF. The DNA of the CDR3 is TGTGCCAGCAGCCAAGGAGAGATAGCGGGGGAAAAAGAGACCCAGTACTTC.

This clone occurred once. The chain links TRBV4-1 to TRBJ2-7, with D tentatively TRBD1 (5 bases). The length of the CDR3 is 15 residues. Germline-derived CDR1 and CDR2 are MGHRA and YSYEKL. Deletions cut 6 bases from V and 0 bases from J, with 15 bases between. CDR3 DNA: TGCGCCAGCAGTACACAGGCGCTCGGCTCCTACGAGCAGTACTTC. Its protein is CASSTQALGSYEQYF.

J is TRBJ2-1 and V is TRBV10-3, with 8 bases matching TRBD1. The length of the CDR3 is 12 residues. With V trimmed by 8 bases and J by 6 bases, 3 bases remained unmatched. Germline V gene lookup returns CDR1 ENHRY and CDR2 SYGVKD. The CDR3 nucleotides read TGTGCCATCGATGACAGGGGCAATGAGCAGTTCTTC. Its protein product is CAIDDRGNEQFF.

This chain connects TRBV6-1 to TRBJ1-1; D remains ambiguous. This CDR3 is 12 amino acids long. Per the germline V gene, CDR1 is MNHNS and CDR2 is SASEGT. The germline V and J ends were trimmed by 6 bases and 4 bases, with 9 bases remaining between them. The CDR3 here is CASRPGGTEAFF. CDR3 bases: TGTGCCAGCAGGCCGGGAGGCACTGAAGCTTTCTTT.

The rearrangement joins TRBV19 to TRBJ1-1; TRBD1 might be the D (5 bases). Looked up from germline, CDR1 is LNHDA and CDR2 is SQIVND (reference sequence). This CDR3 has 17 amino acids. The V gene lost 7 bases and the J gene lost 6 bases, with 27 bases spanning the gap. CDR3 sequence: CASNLLRDPSRDAEAFF. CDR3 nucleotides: TGTGCCAGTAATCTCTTGCGGGACCCGTCACGGGACGCTGAAGCTTTCTTT. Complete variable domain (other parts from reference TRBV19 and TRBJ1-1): DGGITQSPKYLFRKEGQNVTLSCEQNLNHDAMYWYRQDPGQGLRLIYYSQIVNDFQKGDIAEGYSVSREKKESFPLTVTSAQKNPTAFYLCASNLLRDPSRDAEAFFGQGTRLTVV.

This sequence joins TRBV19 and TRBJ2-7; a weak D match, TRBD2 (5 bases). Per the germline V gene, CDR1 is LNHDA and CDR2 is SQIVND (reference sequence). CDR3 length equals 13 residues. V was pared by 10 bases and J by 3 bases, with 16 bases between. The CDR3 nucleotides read TGTGCCATTTTGTCCGGGAACCTCTACGAGCAGTACTTC. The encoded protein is CAILSGNLYEQYF.

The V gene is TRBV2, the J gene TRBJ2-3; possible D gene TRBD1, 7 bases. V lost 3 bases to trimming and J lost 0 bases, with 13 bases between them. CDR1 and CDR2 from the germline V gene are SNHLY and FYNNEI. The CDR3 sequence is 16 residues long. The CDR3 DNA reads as TGTGCCAGCAGTGACCCCCAGGGGGGAAGCACAGATACGCAGTATTTT. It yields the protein CASSDPQGGSTDTQYF.

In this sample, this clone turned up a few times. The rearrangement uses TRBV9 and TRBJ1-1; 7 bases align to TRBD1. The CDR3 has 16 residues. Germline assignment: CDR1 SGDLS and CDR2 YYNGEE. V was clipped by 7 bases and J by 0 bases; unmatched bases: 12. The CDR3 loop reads CASSKGATPLNTEAFF. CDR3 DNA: TGTGCCAGCTCTAAGGGGGCTACCCCCTTGAACACTGAAGCTTTCTTT.

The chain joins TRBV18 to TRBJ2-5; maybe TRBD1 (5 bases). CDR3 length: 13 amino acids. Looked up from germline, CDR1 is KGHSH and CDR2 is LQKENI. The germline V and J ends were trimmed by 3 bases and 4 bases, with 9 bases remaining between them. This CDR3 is CASSPGQGETQYF. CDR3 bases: TGTGCCAGCTCACCGGGGCAGGGAGAGACCCAGTACTTC.